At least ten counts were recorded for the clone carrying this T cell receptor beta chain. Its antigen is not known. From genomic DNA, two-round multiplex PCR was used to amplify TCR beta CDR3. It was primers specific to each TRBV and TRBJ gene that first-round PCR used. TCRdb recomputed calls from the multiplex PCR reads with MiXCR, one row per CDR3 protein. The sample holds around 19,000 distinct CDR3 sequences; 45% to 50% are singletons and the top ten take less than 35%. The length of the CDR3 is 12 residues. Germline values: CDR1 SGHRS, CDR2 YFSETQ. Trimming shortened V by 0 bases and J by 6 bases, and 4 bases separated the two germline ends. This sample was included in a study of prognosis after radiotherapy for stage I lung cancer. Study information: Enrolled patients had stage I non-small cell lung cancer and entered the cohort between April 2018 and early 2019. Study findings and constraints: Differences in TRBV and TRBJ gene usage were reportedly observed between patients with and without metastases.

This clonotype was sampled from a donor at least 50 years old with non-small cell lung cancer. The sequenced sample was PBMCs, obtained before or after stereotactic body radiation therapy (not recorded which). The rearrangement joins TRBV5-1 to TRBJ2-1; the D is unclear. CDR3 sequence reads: CASSLAGNEQFF. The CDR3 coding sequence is TGCGCCAGCAGCTTGGCCGGCAATGAGCAGTTCTTC.